This T cell receptor (beta chain) came from a study of T cell responses to AZD1222 COVID-19 vaccine. Background on the study: Analysis merged second doses at about 4 or about 12 weeks.

Comment on this clone: The antigen remains unidentified.

Study-level results: A mostly white British donor set with more females was recruited, and clonal diversity was possibly underestimated. The study identified only five or six AZD1222 recipients as seropositive at baseline. Spike-specific TCR breadth and depth grew following two AZD1222 doses.

Repertoires were generated with immunoSEQ multiplex PCR, while TCRdb's copy carries only in-frame clones and drops some. The sample lists about 140,000 clones; 70% to 90% were seen once. The length of the CDR3 is 16 residues. CDR1 is SGHAT and CDR2 is FQNNGV in the germline V gene. V was clipped by 4 bases and J by 0 bases, with 12 bases between them. The chain uses TRBV11-2 and TRBJ2-2; weak D call: TRBD1 (5 bases). This receptor was taken from an adult in good health. The sample consisted of peripheral blood, taken on day 0 of AZD1222 vaccination. CDR3 in amino acids: CASSSRWGPNTGELFF. The CDR3, as DNA: TGTGCCAGCAGCTCCCGCTGGGGCCCGAACACCGGGGAGCTGTTTTTT.